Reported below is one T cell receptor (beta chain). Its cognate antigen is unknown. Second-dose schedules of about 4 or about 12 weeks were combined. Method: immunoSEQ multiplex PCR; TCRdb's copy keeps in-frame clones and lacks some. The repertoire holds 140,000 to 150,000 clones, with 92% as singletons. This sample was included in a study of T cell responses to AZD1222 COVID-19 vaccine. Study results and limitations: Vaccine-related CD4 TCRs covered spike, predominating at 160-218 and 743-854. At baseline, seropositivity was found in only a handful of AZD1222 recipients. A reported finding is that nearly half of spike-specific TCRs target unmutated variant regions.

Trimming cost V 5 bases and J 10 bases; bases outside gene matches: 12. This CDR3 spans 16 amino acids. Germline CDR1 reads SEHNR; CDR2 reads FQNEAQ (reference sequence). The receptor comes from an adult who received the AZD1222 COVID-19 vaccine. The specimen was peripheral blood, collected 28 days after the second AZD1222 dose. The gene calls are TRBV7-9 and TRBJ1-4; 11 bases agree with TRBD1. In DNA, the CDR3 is TGTGCCAGCAGCCCTCTCGGACAGGGGGCCGTTATAAAACTGTTTTTT. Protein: CASSPLGQGAVIKLFF. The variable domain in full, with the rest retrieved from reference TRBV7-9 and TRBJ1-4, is DTGVSQNPRHKITKRGQNVTFRCDPISEHNRLYWYRQTLGQGPEFLTYFQNEAQLEKSRLLSDRFSAERPKGSFSTLEIQRTEQGDSAMYLCASSPLGQGAVIKLFFGSGTQLSVL.